This passage covers 28 T cell receptor beta chains from one sample sequenced in a study of blood T cell repertoires in COVID-19. Assay used: immunoSEQ multiplex PCR; TCRdb lists only in-frame clones, some missing. The sample has roughly 140,000 clones, more than 85% seen once; the top ten hold around 5.4%. Material for sequencing was peripheral blood. The receptors come from a human donor in a cohort sampled during active COVID-19.

The chain combines TRBV5-1 with TRBJ2-1; D not certain. V lost 0 bases, J lost 5 bases, and 6 bases lay in between. The germline V gene has CDR1 SGHRS and CDR2 YFSETQ. This CDR3 is built from 13 residues. CDR3 bases: TGCGCCAGCAGCTTGGTCCTTGACAATGAGCAGTTCTTC. It encodes CASSLVLDNEQFF.

The chain carries TRBV29-1 and TRBJ2-1, with 12 bases that match TRBD2. The V and J ends lost 7 bases and 8 bases, in that order; junction bases with no gene match: 9. The CDR3 has 14 amino acids. Per the germline V gene, CDR1 is SQVTM and CDR2 is ANQGSEA. CDR3 sequence reads: CSAKLAGGRYEQFF. For the CDR3, the DNA is TGCAGCGCAAAGCTAGCGGGGGGGCGCTATGAGCAGTTCTTC.

The V call is TRBV5-1, the J call TRBJ1-3; D is undetermined. The V end was cut by 3 bases, the J end by 0 bases, with 10 bases between. CDR3 length: 15 residues. Germline-derived CDR1 and CDR2 are SGHRS and YFSETQ. The CDR3 bases are TGCGCCAGCAGCTCGGGTGAAGGCTCTGGAAACACCATATATTTT. Translated, it gives CASSSGEGSGNTIYF.

The rearrangement uses TRBV28 and TRBJ2-7; D possibly corresponds to TRBD1 (6 bases). Germline V gene lookup returns CDR1 MDHEN and CDR2 SYDVKM. Trimming left V 1 base short and J 9 bases short, with 22 bases between. CDR3 length equals 16 residues. The CDR3: CASSLSLTGDLRGQYF. The CDR3 bases are TGTGCCAGCAGTTTATCTCTGACAGGAGACCTACGAGGGCAGTACTTC.

This clone has a handful of counts. V is TRBV5-6 and J is TRBJ2-3, with TRBD2 matching over 8 bases. Trimming at V came to 2 bases and at J to 4 bases, leaving 3 bases not matched to a gene. From germline, CDR1 is SGHDT and CDR2 YYEEEE. The length of the CDR3 is 14 residues. Written as DNA, the CDR3 is TGTGCCAGCAGCTTAGCGGGGGTTCCAGATACGCAGTATTTT. Translating it yields CASSLAGVPDTQYF. Full variable domain (outside the CDR3, taken from reference TRBV5-6 and TRBJ2-3): DAGVTQSPTHLIKTRGQQVTLRCSPKSGHDTVSWYQQALGQGPQFIFQYYEEEERQRGNFPDRFSGHQFPNYSSELNVNALLLGDSALYLCASSLAGVPDTQYFGPGTRLTVL.

The chain couples TRBV29-1 to TRBJ2-1, with TRBD2 identical over 8 bases. The V gene's germline CDR1 is SQVTM and CDR2 ANQGSEA. CDR3 size: 13 residues. Unmatched junction bases numbered 9, after V lost 8 bases and J lost 6 bases. CDR3 loop: CSFYSGTGNEQFF. CDR3 coding DNA: TGCAGCTTCTATAGCGGGACGGGCAATGAGCAGTTCTTC.

The rearrangement joins TRBV7-9 to TRBJ2-1, with 7 bases matching TRBD1. Germline CDR1 is SEHNR and CDR2 is FQNEAQ (reference sequence). This CDR3 comprises 14 residues. With V trimmed by 5 bases and J by 4 bases, 5 bases remained unmatched. In DNA form, the CDR3 reads TGTGCCAGCAGCCCACCGACAGGGTACAATGAGCAGTTCTTC. It encodes CASSPPTGYNEQFF.

The chain links TRBV3-1 (or the pseudogene TRBV3-2) to TRBJ2-5, with 8 bases fitting TRBD2. J lost 2 bases, V lost 1 base, and 6 bases had no gene match. The CDR3 sequence is 16 residues long. Germline V CDR1 and CDR2: LGHDT, YNNKEL (reference sequence). CDR3: CASSQGTLAAQETQYF. The DNA of the CDR3 is TGTGCCAGCAGCCAAGGAACACTAGCGGCACAAGAGACCCAGTACTTC.

This clone has just a few counts. V is TRBV5-5 and J is TRBJ2-7; TRBD1 agrees at 8 bases. Germline-derived CDR1 and CDR2 are SGHKS and YYEKEE (reference sequence). The junction had 8 bases not matched to a gene; V was cut back by 0 bases and J by 3 bases. The CDR3 is made up of 16 amino acids. CDR3 residues: CASSLAVETGVYEQYF. The DNA for the CDR3 is TGTGCCAGCAGCTTGGCCGTTGAGACAGGGGTCTACGAGCAGTACTTC.

The chain couples TRBV27 to TRBJ2-7; 10 bases are shared with TRBD2. CDR1 MNHEY and CDR2 SMNVEV come from the germline V gene (reference sequence). Trimming at V came to 1 base and at J to 0 bases, leaving 6 bases not matched to a gene. The CDR3 covers 17 residues. The CDR3 DNA is TGTGCCAGCAGTTTATACGGCGGACTAGCGGACTCCTACGAGCAGTACTTC. Residues: CASSLYGGLADSYEQYF.

V usage is TRBV18 and J usage is TRBJ2-3; TRBD2 matches 7 bases. V gave up 6 bases and J gave up 2 bases; unmatched junction bases: 14. Per the germline V gene, CDR1 is KGHSH and CDR2 is LQKENI. This CDR3 comprises 17 residues. The CDR3 coding sequence is TGTGCCAGCTCCCCGCCTAGCGGTAACCCACTCACAGATACGCAGTATTTT. It codes for CASSPPSGNPLTDTQYF.

This clone has just a few counts. Written as DNA, the CDR3 is TGTGCCAGCTTACGGGTAACGAACACTGAAGCTTTCTTT. Its translation: CASLRVTNTEAFF. J is TRBJ1-1 and V is TRBV7-9; D remains unclear. V shed 8 bases and J shed 1 base, with 11 bases lying between them. The germline V gene encodes CDR1 SEHNR and CDR2 FQNEAQ (reference sequence). The CDR3 contains 13 residues.

The CDR3 sequence is CASSVGTGGPDTQYF. DNA for the CDR3: TGTGCCAGCAGCGTGGGGACAGGGGGCCCAGATACGCAGTATTTT. The chain links TRBV9 to TRBJ2-3; 12 bases are a match to TRBD1. The J segment lost 4 bases and the V segment lost 2 bases, leaving 2 bases of the junction unmatched. The germline V gene encodes CDR1 SGDLS and CDR2 YYNGEE. The CDR3 is 15 amino acids.

The gene calls are TRBV3-1 (or the pseudogene TRBV3-2) and TRBJ1-1, with 8 bases lining up with TRBD1. Trimming took 3 bases from V and 0 from J; bases not matched to a gene: 3. The CDR3 length is 15 residues. Germline CDR1 LGHDT, CDR2 YNNKEL (reference sequence). CDR3 sequence: CASSHRQGMNTEAFF. DNA for the CDR3: TGTGCCAGCAGCCACCGACAGGGGATGAACACTGAAGCTTTCTTT.

The rearrangement uses TRBV21-1 and TRBJ2-3; the table names TRBD2, a call not compared with the DNA. TRBV21-1 corresponds to a pseudogene. CDR3 length equals 19 residues. The CDR3 DNA reads TGTGCCAGCAGCAAACAAAGGACTAGCGGGAGGGGGGGCACAGATACGCAGTATTTT. This gives the protein CASSKQRTSGRGGTDTQYF.

This clone was seen once. CDR3 sequence (DNA): TGTGCCAGCAGCCCCAGGACTCACCCCTCTGGGGCCAACGTCCTGACTTTC. Translation gives CASSPRTHPSGANVLTF. The chain uses TRBV5-4 and TRBJ2-6; D perhaps matches TRBD2 (5 bases). V lost 4 bases and J 0 bases, leaving 14 bases between the germline ends. The CDR3 contains 17 residues. Germline V gene sequence: CDR1 SGHNT, CDR2 YYREEE (reference sequence).

CDR3 bases: TGTGCCAGCTCACCCCGGGCCGGGACTAGCGGGGGAATCCAAGAGACCCAGTACTTC. Its translation: CASSPRAGTSGGIQETQYF. V and J are TRBV18 and TRBJ2-5, with 14 bases matching TRBD2. With 3 bases clipped from V and 1 base from J, the junction kept 10 bases outside the gene matches. Germline CDR1 reads KGHSH; CDR2 reads LQKENI. The CDR3 has 19 residues.

This clone was observed once. The chain employs TRBV28 and TRBJ2-1, with 8 bases fitting TRBD1. The CDR3 covers 16 residues. CDR1 and CDR2 from the germline V gene are MDHEN and SYDVKM. Trimming took 3 bases from V and 0 from J; bases not matched to a gene: 4. The CDR3 DNA reads TGTGCCAGCAGTTTGAGGGACAGGTACTCCTACAATGAGCAGTTCTTC. Translating gives CASSLRDRYSYNEQFF.

The genes are TRBV28 and TRBJ2-5, with 11 bases identical to TRBD2. This CDR3 has 14 residues. Per germline, CDR1 MDHEN and CDR2 SYDVKM. The trim removed 6 bases at V and 1 base at J, leaving 1 base unmatched. The CDR3 sequence: CASSLAGGQETQYF. For the CDR3, the DNA is TGTGCCAGCAGCCTAGCGGGGGGCCAAGAGACCCAGTACTTC.

The V call is TRBV9, the J call TRBJ1-5, with a weak D call TRBD1 (6 bases). V lost 2 bases, J lost 5 bases, and 11 bases lay in between. The CDR3 runs 14 residues. Germline V CDR1 and CDR2: SGDLS, YYNGEE. The CDR3 loop is CASSVTGTDQPQHF. The CDR3 DNA reads TGTGCCAGCAGCGTCACAGGGACCGATCAGCCCCAGCATTTT.

V and J are TRBV4-2 and TRBJ2-1, with a weak D call TRBD1 (5 bases). Germline CDR1 LGHNA, CDR2 YNFKEQ. CDR3 length equals 17 residues. Trimming left V 0 bases short and J 0 bases short, with 12 bases between. CDR3 DNA sequence: TGTGCCAGCAGCCAAGATGCAGGGCGGAGCTCCTACAATGAGCAGTTCTTC. Encoded protein: CASSQDAGRSSYNEQFF.

The chain has TRBV7-9 and TRBJ1-5; 8 bases are shared with TRBD1. Germline trimming cut 2 bases from V and 6 bases from J; bases unmatched to any gene: 12. The CDR3 totals 17 residues. Germline values: CDR1 SEHNR, CDR2 FQNEAQ (reference sequence). The CDR3 loop reads CASSLTSTGALGQPQHF. The CDR3 DNA follows: TGTGCCAGCAGCTTAACCTCGACAGGGGCTCTTGGTCAGCCCCAGCATTTT.

V gene TRBV5-5 combines with J gene TRBJ1-6; D is possibly TRBD1 (6 bases). V was shortened by 5 bases and J by 4 bases, with 16 bases between the two germline ends. Per germline, CDR1 SGHKS and CDR2 YYEKEE (reference sequence). This CDR3 has 16 amino acids. The CDR3 DNA reads as TGTGCCAGCAGTTACGATCGGACAGTGTATAATTCACCCCTCCACTTT. It translates to CASSYDRTVYNSPLHF. The variable domain in full, completed from reference TRBV5-5 and TRBJ1-6, reads DAGVTQSPTHLIKTRGQQVTLRCSPISGHKSVSWYQQVLGQGPQFIFQYYEKEERGRGNFPDRFSARQFPNYSSELNVNALLLGDSALYLCASSYDRTVYNSPLHFGNGTRLTVT.

The chain is built from TRBV5-4 and TRBJ1-2, with 10 bases fitting TRBD1. V lost 4 bases, J lost 3 bases, and 9 bases stayed unmatched. CDR1 SGHNT and CDR2 YYREEE come from the germline V gene (reference sequence). The CDR3 extends over 16 amino acids. Here the CDR3 reads CASSALGDRGDYGYTF. The CDR3 DNA reads TGTGCCAGCAGCGCTTTAGGGGACAGGGGTGACTATGGCTACACCTTC.

The CDR3 loop is CASRQGSLWNTEAFF. CDR3 nucleotides: TGTGCCAGTAGACAGGGATCCCTATGGAACACTGAAGCTTTCTTT. V usage is TRBV19 and J usage is TRBJ1-1, with D maybe TRBD1 (6 bases). CDR1 and CDR2 (germline): LNHDA, SQIVND (reference sequence). The CDR3 sequence is 15 residues long. Trimming removed 6 bases from V and 1 base from J, with 15 bases in between.

This chain uses TRBV10-3 with TRBJ2-1; no definite D call. Germline V gives CDR1 ENHRY, CDR2 SYGVKD. Trimming left V 2 bases short and J 0 bases short, with 5 bases between. The CDR3 loop spans 14 amino acids. CDR3 DNA sequence: TGTGCCATCAGTGAGCTTAGCTCCTACAATGAGCAGTTCTTC. It is translated as CAISELSSYNEQFF.

The chain has TRBV5-1 and TRBJ2-6; D is ambiguous. In germline, CDR1 is SGHRS, CDR2 YFSETQ. The CDR3 contains 16 residues. The ends were cut back, 0 bases at V and 0 bases at J, with 7 bases in the middle. DNA of the CDR3: TGCGCCAGCAGCTTGGGAGACATCTCTGGGGCCAACGTCCTGACTTTC. This sequence encodes CASSLGDISGANVLTF.

This sequence joins TRBV2 and TRBJ2-1, with unresolved D. This CDR3 is 14 amino acids long. Trimming stripped 11 bases from V and 5 bases from J, with 19 bases between. Germline V gene data show CDR1 as SNHLY and CDR2 as FYNNEI. The CDR3: CASPGSRVDNEQFF. The CDR3 bases are TGTGCCTCTCCCGGGTCCCGGGTAGACAATGAGCAGTTCTTC.